This T cell receptor (beta chain) was captured by sequencing in a study of blood T cell repertoires in COVID-19. Study in general: Nucleic acid was either cDNA or gDNA, and it came from T cells, B-cell-depleted T cells, or PBMCs.

Authors' methods: Amplification of reference gene primers provided the estimated nucleated cell counts. Using immunoSEQ multiplex PCR, the repertoire was profiled, and TCRdb retains in-frame clones only, with some absent. V and J calls and clone size are as listed in that table; D and trimming were resolved from the DNA. Among about 250,000 clones, about 79% were seen once, and the ten largest hold around 8.9%. The TCR was taken from a man older than 75 with acute or convalescent COVID-19. The sample was peripheral blood.

The CDR3 nucleotides read TGTGCCAGCAGCCACCGGGACAGGGATACCGGGGAGCTGTTTTTT. It yields the protein CASSHRDRDTGELFF. V is TRBV5-4 and J is TRBJ2-2; 9 bases map to TRBD1. With 4 bases clipped from V and 5 bases from J, the junction kept 6 bases outside the gene matches. The CDR3 is made up of 15 amino acids. Germline V CDR1 and CDR2: SGHNT, YYREEE (reference sequence).